This entry lists 5 T cell receptor beta chains sequenced from one sample in a study of CD8 T cells in ankylosing spondylitis. TCRdb reprocessed the 5' RACE reads via MiXCR and lists one record per CDR3 protein. The sample has about 90,000 distinct CDR3 sequences, more than 8.5% seen once. Their cognate antigens are unknown. Study-wide points: Blood of patients with ankylosing spondylitis appeared to be characterized by a TCR beta motif of eight highly homologous variants.

Sequences were obtained from blood, either unsorted or a sorted T cell fraction (not recorded which). The receptor source for this set is a male donor with ankylosing spondylitis.

This clonotype was recorded a few times. This chain connects TRBV27 to TRBJ2-7; D ambiguous. V lost 8 bases and J 1 base, leaving 15 bases between the germline ends. Germline CDR1 is MNHEY and CDR2 is SMNVEV (reference sequence). CDR3 length: 14 amino acids. CDR3 region: CASSFGVGSYEQYV. The CDR3 DNA sequence: TGTGCCAGCTCGTTTGGGGTGGGGTCCTACGAGCAGTACGTC.

The V and J genes are TRBV4-1 and TRBJ2-7; D may match TRBD1 or TRBD2 (6 bases each). Germline loops: CDR1 MGHRA, CDR2 YSYEKL. Trimming cost V 1 base and J 2 bases, with 12 bases left between them. The CDR3 is made up of 15 amino acids. This chain's CDR3 is CASSQGWGAPYEQYV. The CDR3, as DNA: TGCGCCAGCAGCCAAGGGTGGGGGGCCCCCTACGAGCAGTACGTC.

A few counts support this clonotype. The chain recombines TRBV10-3 with TRBJ2-1, with 13 bases fitting TRBD2. The CDR3 extends over 16 amino acids. V was clipped by 3 bases and J by 6 bases; unmatched bases: 5. CDR1 is ENHRY, CDR2 SYGVKD, per germline. The CDR3 nucleotides are TGTGCCATCAGTGAACAAACTAGCGGGAGGGCCAATGAGCAGTTCTTC. Its translation: CAISEQTSGRANEQFF.

This clonotype appeared many times. The chain is built from TRBV6-2 or TRBV6-3 and TRBJ2-1, with D maybe TRBD2 (6 bases). Germline CDR1 and CDR2: MNHEY and SVGEGT. The CDR3 has 12 amino acids. Trimming took 2 bases from V and 7 from J, leaving 6 bases between them. CDR3 sequence (DNA): TGTGCCAGCAGTTACGGGGGGAATGAGCAGTTCTTC. Translated, it gives CASSYGGNEQFF.

CDR3 nucleotide sequence: TGTGCCAGCAGCTTGAATTTCTTCAATGAGCAGTTCTTC. It codes for CASSLNFFNEQFF. The V call is TRBV5-4, the J call TRBJ2-1; D call uncertain. Germline lookup yields CDR1 SGHNT and CDR2 YYREEE (reference sequence). The ends were cut back, 1 base at V and 6 bases at J, with 8 bases in the middle. The CDR3 has 13 residues.